This T cell receptor (beta chain) was found in a study of blood T cells in healthy people across ages. Study-wide findings and caveats: Comparison with aged donors showed that long-lived donors had more naive CD4+ cells and higher diversity.

The length of the CDR3 is 14 residues. CDR1 is SGHRS and CDR2 is YFSETQ in the germline V gene. Germline trimming cut 4 bases from V and 9 bases from J; bases unmatched to any gene: 6. The table lists this clonotype with a few counts. The antigen is not known. Peripheral blood samples of around 9.5 milliliters were drawn from each donor. The study isolated at least 6 million PBMCs from each sample. The second PCR ran about 7 to 12 cycles with a sample-barcoded 5' primer and J-beta primers. TCRdb independently ran MiXCR on the 5' RACE reads; one entry per CDR3 protein. Seen here are fewer than 650,000 distinct CDR3 sequences, roughly a quarter observed once, and the top ten hold approximately 3.6%. The same sample was also used in a study of T cells of mothers and their children. Per that paper: Among related mother-child pairs, overlap was slightly higher than in unrelated pairs, though not significantly.

Sample: blood. The J gene is TRBJ1-6, the V gene TRBV5-1; 8 bases match TRBD1. This receptor was obtained from a boy aged 2 to 10 in good health. CDR3 in DNA: TGCGCCAGCAGCACCGGACAGGGAGGTTCACCCCTCCACTTT. This encodes CASSTGQGGSPLHF.